The clone carrying this T cell receptor beta chain was counted between two and nine times. Its antigen is undetermined. V lost 2 bases and J lost 2, with 10 bases in between. Germline loops: CDR1 MNHEY, CDR2 SMNVEV (reference sequence). This CDR3 comprises 14 residues. The data originate from a study of T-cell reconstitution after alpha-beta-depleted transplantation in children. It was with unique molecular identifiers that the TCRbeta library was prepared. TCRdb independently ran MiXCR on the PCR reads; one entry per CDR3 protein. This sample has a few hundred thousand distinct CDR3 sequences, with over 10% found just once. Study observations and caveats: Surviving recipient T cells and intrathymic progenitors accounted for some patients' high TCRbeta diversity at day 60. Several hundred expanded graft clones reportedly gave rise to the alpha-beta T cells present about two months after transplant. It was newly produced T cells that mostly accounted for T-cell counts and diversity one year after transplant.

This clonotype was obtained from a male patient between 10 and 17 years old who had a stem cell transplant for acute myeloid leukemia, so the T cells may come from the graft donor. The sequencing here drew on PBMCs, mostly from graft donor cells, taken 360 days after TCRalphabeta/CD19-depleted stem cell transplant. V gene TRBV27 combines with J gene TRBJ2-7; D is uncertain. The CDR3 here is CASSLNASPYEQYF. The DNA for the CDR3 is TGTGCCAGCAGTTTAAACGCTAGTCCCTACGAGCAGTACTTC.